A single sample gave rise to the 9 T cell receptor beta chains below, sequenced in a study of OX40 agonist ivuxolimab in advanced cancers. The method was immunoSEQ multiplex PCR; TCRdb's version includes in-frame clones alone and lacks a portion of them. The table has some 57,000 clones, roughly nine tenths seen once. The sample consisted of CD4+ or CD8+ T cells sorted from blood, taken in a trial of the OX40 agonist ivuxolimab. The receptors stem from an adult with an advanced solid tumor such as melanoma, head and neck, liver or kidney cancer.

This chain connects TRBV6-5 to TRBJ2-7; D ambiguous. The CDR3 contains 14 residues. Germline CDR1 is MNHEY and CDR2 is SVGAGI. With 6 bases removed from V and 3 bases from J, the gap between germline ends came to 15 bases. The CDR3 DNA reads TGTGCCAGCAGCACCCAGTTGGGCCTCTACGAGCAGTACTTC. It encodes CASSTQLGLYEQYF.

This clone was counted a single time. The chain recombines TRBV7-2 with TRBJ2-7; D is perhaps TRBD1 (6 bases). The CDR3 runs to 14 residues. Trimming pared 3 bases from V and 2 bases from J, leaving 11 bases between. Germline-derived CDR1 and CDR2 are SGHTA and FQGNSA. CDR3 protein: CASSFPGQTYEQYF. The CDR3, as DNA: TGTGCCAGCAGCTTTCCGGGACAAACCTACGAGCAGTACTTC.

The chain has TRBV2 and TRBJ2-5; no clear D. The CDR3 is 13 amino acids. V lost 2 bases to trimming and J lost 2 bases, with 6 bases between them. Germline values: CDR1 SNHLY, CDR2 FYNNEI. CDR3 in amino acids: CASSETRQETQYF. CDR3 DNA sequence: TGTGCCAGCAGTGAAACTCGGCAAGAGACCCAGTACTTC.

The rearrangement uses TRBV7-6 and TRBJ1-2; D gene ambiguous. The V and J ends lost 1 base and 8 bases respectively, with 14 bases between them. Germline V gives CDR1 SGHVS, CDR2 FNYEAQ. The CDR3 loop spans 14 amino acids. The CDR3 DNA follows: TGTGCCAGCAGCTTAGGTGCGGGGAGCGGGGGCTACACCTTC. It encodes CASSLGAGSGGYTF.

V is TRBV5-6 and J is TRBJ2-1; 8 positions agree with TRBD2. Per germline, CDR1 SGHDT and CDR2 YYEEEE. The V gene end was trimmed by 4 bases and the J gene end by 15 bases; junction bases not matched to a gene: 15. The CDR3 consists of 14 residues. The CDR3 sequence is CASSPPGLEGPTFF. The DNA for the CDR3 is TGTGCCAGCAGCCCACCGGGACTAGAAGGCCCGACGTTCTTC.

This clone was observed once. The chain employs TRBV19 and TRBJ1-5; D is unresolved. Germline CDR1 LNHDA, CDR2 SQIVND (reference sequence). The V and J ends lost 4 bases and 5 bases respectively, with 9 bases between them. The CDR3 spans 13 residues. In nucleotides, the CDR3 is TGTGCCAGTAGTAAAGTTATATATCAGCCCCAGCATTTT. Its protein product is CASSKVIYQPQHF.

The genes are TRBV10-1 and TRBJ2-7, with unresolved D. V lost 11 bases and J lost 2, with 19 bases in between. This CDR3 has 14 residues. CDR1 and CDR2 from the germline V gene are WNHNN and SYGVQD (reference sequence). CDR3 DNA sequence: TGCGCCGGCGCTTTGGGCAATCCTCCCTACGAGCAGTACTTC. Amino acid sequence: CAGALGNPPYEQYF.

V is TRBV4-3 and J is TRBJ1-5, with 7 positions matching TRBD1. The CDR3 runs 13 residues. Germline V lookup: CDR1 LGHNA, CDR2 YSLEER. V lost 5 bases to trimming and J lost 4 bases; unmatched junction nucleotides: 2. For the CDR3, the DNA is TGCGCCAGCAGCTGGGACAGAAATCAGCCCCAGCATTTT. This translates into CASSWDRNQPQHF.

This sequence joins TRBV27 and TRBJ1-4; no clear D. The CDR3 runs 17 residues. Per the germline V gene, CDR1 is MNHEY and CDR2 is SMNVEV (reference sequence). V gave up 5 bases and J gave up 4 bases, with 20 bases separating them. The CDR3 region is CASSPKRNSRDNEKLFF. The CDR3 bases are TGTGCCAGCAGTCCGAAACGAAACTCTAGGGATAATGAAAAACTGTTTTTT.